This TCR beta chain originates from a study of response to subunit inactivated influenza vaccine. TCRdb analysed the RT-PCR reads with MiXCR anew, one entry per CDR3 protein. The data show about 800,000 distinct CDR3 sequences, roughly 20% seen once. This CDR3 has 13 amino acids. V was clipped by 1 base and J by 1 base, with 4 bases between them. Per the germline V gene, CDR1 is MNHNS and CDR2 is SASEGT. There are a few counts of this clonotype. Sequenced material: PBMCs from blood, taken 5 days after vaccination. The chain recombines TRBV6-1 with TRBJ1-2; unclear D gene. The receptor comes from a man aged 45-60 years who received an inactivated influenza vaccine. The CDR3 DNA reads as TGTGCCAGCAGTGAAGAGAATAACTATGGCTACACCTTC. This sequence encodes CASSEENNYGYTF.